This TCR beta chain appears in the sequencing data of a study of shared clonotypes between healthy human individuals. Study-level information: Participating donors consisted of a couple of women and a few men aged 18 to 49.

V lost 4 bases, J lost 4 bases, and 20 bases lay in between. The length of the CDR3 is 15 residues. Germline V gene sequence: CDR1 SQVTM, CDR2 ANQGSEA. Sequencing was performed with immunoSEQ multiplex PCR; in TCRdb, only in-frame clones are kept and a portion is missing. The sample records some 1,400,000 clones, roughly 97% being singletons. This clonotype was sampled from a man aged 25 to 40 in good health. This chain uses TRBV29-1 with TRBJ2-7; a weak D match, TRBD1 (5 bases). Material: naive CD4+ T cells sorted from blood. Indicated subset: CD45RA+ positively selected. DNA for the CDR3: TGCAGCGTTGGGGTGCTAAGGACACTTTTGTACGAGCAGTACTTC. This gives the protein CSVGVLRTLLYEQYF.